Detailed here is one T cell receptor beta chain. This entry comes from a study of control samples from healthy donors and cancer patients. Method: immunoSEQ multiplex PCR; TCRdb's copy keeps in-frame clones and lacks some. The sample shows roughly 180,000 clones, roughly 94% of them seen only once. Germline V lookup: CDR1 SNHLY, CDR2 FYNNEI. Unmatched junction bases numbered 9, after V lost 10 bases and J lost 7 bases. The CDR3 covers 13 residues. The sample consisted of blood. The rearrangement joins TRBV2 to TRBJ1-5, with 8 positions matching TRBD1. The sequence was obtained from a young woman in good health. DNA for the CDR3: TGTGCCATCGCAGGGGGCGCGGGACAGCCCCAGCATTTT. It translates to CAIAGGAGQPQHF.